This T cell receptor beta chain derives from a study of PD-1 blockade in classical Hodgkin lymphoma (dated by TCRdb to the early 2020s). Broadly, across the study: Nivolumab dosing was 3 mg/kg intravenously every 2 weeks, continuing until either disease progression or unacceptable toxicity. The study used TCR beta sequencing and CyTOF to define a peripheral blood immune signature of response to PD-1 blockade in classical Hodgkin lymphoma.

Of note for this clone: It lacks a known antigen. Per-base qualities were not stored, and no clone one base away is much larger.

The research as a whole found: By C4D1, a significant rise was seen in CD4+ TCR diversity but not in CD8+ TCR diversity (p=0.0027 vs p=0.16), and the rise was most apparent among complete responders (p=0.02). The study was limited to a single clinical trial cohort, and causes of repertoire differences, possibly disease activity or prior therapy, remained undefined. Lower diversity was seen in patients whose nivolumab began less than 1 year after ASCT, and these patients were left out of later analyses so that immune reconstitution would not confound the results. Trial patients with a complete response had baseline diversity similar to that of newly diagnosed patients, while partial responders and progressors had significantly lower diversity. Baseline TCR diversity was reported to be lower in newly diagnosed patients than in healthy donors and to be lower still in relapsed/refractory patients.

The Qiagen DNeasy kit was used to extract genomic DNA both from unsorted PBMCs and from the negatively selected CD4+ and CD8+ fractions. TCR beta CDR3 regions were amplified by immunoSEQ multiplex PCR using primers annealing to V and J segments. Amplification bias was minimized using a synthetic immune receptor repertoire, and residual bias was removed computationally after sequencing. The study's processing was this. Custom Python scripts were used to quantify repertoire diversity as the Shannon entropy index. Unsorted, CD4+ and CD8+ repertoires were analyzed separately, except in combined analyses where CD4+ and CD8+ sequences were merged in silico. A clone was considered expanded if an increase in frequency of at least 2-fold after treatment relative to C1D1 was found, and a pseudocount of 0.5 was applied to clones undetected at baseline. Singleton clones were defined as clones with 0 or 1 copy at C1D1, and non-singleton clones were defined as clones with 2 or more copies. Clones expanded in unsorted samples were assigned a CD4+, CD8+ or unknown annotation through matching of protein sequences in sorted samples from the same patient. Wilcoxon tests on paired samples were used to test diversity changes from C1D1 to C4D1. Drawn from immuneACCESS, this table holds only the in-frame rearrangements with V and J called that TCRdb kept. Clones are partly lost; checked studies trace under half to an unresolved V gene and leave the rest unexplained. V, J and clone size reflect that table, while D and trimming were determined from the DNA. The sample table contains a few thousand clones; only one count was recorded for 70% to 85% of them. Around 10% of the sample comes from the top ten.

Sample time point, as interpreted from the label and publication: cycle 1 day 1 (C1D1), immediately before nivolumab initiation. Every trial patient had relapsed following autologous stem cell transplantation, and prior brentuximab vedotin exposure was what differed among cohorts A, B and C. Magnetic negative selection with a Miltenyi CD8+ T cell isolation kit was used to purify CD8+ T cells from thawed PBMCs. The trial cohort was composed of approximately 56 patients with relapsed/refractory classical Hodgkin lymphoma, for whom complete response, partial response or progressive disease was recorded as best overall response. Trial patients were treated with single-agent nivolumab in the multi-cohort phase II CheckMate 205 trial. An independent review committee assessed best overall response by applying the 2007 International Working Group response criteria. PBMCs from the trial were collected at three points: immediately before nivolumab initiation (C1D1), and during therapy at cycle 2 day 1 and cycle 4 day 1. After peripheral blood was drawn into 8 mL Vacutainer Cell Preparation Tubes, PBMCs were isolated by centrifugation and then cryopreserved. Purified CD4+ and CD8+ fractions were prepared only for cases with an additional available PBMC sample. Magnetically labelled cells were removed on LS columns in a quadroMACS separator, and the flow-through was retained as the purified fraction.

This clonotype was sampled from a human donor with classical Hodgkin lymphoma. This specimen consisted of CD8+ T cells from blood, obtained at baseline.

Read as DNA, the sequence is TGCGCCAGCAGCCAGTCTTCGCCCGGGGTCTATGGCTACACCTTC. It encodes CASSQSSPGVYGYTF. The rearrangement combines TRBV4-3 with TRBJ1-2, with the D gene not clear enough to name. V is shortened by 3 bases, J by 4 bases, and the region joining them spans 15 bases. Taken from cysteine to phenylalanine, the CDR3 has 15 residues. Just CDR3 DNA is preserved here, 45 bases in frame from base 1. From a lookup of the germline V gene, CDR1 and CDR2 are LGHNA and YSLEER.